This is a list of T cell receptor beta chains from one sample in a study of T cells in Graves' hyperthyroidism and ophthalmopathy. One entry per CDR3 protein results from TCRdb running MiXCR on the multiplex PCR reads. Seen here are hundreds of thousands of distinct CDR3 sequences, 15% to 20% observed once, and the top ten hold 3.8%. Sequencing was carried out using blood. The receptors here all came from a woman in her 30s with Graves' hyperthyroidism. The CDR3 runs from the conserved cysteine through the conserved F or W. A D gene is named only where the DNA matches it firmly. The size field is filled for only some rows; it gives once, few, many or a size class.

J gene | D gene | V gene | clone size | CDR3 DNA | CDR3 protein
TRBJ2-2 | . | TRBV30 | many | TGTGCCTGGAGTGCCCTAGTAGCTACCGGGGAGCTGTTTTTT | CAWSALVATGELFF
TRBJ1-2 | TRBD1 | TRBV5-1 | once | TGCGCCAGCAGCTTGGACAGGGGGGTTTTGTATGGCTACACCTTC | CASSLDRGVLYGYTF
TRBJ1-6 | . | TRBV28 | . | TGTGCCAGCAGCCAGTTCCAGACACCCCTCCACTTT | CASSQFQTPLHF
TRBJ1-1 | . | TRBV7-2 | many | TGTGCCAGCAGCTTAGGACCGAGAATTGAAGCTTTCTTT | CASSLGPRIEAFF
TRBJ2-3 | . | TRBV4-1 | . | TGCGCCAGCAGCCAGGCCTACAGGGATTTCACAGATACGCAGTATTTT | CASSQAYRDFTDTQYF
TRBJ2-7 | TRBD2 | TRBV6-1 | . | TGTGCCAGCTTCCCAGGGACTAGCGGGAGCTACGAGCAGTACTTC | CASFPGTSGSYEQYF
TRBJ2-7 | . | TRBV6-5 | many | TGTGCCAGCAGTTACATAGGTTCCTCCTACGAGCAGTACTTC | CASSYIGSSYEQYF
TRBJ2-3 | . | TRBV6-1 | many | TGTGCCAGCAGTGAAGGGGCAGGGATGGGAACAGATACGCAGTATTTT | CASSEGAGMGTDTQYF
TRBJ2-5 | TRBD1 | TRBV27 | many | TGTGCCAGCAGTTTAGCGTACCCCCGGACAGGGGAAGAGACCCAGTACTTC | CASSLAYPRTGEETQYF
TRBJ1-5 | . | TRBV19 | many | TGTGCCAGTAGTATAGATGGGCCAGGCCGCAATCAGCCCCAGCATTTT | CASSIDGPGRNQPQHF
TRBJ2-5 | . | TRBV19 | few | TGTGCCAGTAGTGAATCAGGGGCGCGACGGGAGACCCAGTACTTC | CASSESGARRETQYF
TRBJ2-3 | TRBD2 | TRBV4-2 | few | TGTGCCAGCAGCCAAGAACTAGCGGGAGTGGGCGGTACGCAGTATTTT | CASSQELAGVGGTQYF
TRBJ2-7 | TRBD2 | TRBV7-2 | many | TGTGCCAGCAGCTTAGTCTGGACTAGTTTCCACGAGCAGTACTTC | CASSLVWTSFHEQYF
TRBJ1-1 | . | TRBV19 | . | TGTGCCAGTAGTGCCGGGGTTGCTGAAGCTTTCTTT | CASSAGVAEAFF
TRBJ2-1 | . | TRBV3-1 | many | TGTGCCAGCAGCCCCCTATTTAACAATGAGCAGTTCTTC | CASSPLFNNEQFF
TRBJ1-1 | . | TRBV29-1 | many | TGCAGCGTTGAGAAGGGACACACTGAAGCTTTCTTT | CSVEKGHTEAFF
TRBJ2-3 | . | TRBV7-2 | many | TGTGCCAGCAGCCGGCCCACAGATACGCAGTATTTT | CASSRPTDTQYF
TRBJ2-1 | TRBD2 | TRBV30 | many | TGTGCCTGGACTAGCGGGAGTACCCTGGGGAGCGAGCAGTTCTTC | CAWTSGSTLGSEQFF